Sequencing of this T cell receptor (beta chain) was carried out in a study of blood T cell repertoires in COVID-19. Study context: Both acute and convalescent COVID-19 samples were obtained from the United States, Italy and Spain. The analysed material was cDNA or gDNA that came from T cells, B-cell-depleted T cells, or PBMCs.

Germline loops: CDR1 SGHDN, CDR2 FVKESK. This CDR3 has 12 residues. The germline V and J ends were trimmed by 4 bases and 6 bases, with 6 bases remaining between them. In the source study's methods: Amplification with reference gene primers provided the estimates of nucleated cell counts. Clones were read by immunoSEQ multiplex PCR, and TCRdb kept only the in-frame ones, dropping some. The V and J calls and clone size are taken from that table; D and trimming were inferred from the DNA. This sample has approximately 200,000 clones, with roughly four fifths found just once. This receptor was identified in a woman aged 55-69 years with acute or convalescent COVID-19. Material: peripheral blood. The J gene is TRBJ2-2, the V gene TRBV14; D remains ambiguous. The DNA for the CDR3 is TGTGCCAGCAGCCCCTCGTCCGGGGAGCTGTTTTTT. It specifies CASSPSSGELFF.